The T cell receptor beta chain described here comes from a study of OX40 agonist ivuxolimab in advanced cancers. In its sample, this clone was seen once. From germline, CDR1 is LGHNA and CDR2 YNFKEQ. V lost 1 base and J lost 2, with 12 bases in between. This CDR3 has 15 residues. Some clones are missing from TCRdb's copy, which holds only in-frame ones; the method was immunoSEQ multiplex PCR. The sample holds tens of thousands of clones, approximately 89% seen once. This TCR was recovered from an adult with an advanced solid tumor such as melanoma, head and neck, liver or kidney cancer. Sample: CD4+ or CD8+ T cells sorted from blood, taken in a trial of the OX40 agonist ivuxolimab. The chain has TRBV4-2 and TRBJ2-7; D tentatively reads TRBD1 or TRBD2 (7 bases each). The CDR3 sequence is CASSQAGGAPYEQYF. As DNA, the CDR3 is TGTGCCAGCAGCCAAGCAGGGGGGGCCCCCTACGAGCAGTACTTC.